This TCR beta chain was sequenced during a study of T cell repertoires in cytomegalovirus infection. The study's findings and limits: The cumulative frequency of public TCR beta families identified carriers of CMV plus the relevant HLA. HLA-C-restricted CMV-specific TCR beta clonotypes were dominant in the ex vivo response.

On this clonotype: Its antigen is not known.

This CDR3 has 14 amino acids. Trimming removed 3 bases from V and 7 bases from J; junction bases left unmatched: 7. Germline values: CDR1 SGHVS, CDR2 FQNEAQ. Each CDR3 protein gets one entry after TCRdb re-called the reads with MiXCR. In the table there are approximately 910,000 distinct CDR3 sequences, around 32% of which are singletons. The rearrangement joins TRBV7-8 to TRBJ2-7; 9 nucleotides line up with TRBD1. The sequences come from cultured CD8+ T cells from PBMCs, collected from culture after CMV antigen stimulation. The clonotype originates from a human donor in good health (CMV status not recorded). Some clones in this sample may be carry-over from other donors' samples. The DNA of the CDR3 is TGTGCCAGCAGCTTGGGACAGGGATGGAGGGAGCAGTACGTC. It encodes CASSLGQGWREQYV.